This T cell receptor beta chain was obtained from a study of T-cell memory formation after mild COVID-19. Overall study context: TCR clusters largely stayed donor specific.

Trimming stripped 7 bases from V and 0 bases from J, with 13 bases between. Germline loops: CDR1 LNHDA, CDR2 SQIVND (reference sequence). The CDR3 length is 15 residues. UMIs and sample barcodes were carried by the TCR alpha and TCR beta cDNA libraries that 5'RACE produced using constant-segment primers. TCRdb independently ran MiXCR on the 5' RACE reads; one entry per CDR3 protein. The sample lists about 110,000 distinct CDR3 sequences; 18% were seen once. Study-wide results and caveats: Researchers found some responding clones in pre-infection memory, a sign that cross-reactive memory joined. Contracting clones, day 15 to 85, had balanced CD4/CD8, and later expanders favored CD4+.

A remark on this clonotype: Its antigen remains unidentified.

What was sequenced was PBMCs or a T cell subset sorted from them (not recorded which). This TCR was sampled from a man between 18 and 35 years old who had mild COVID-19 (a few samples of this study predate the infection). Cell type and time point are not known. The V and J genes are TRBV19 and TRBJ1-5; no definite D call. CDR3 sequence: CASTLDGLSNQPQHF. DNA for the CDR3: TGTGCCAGTACCCTGGACGGTCTTAGCAATCAGCCCCAGCATTTT.